Below are 30 T cell receptor beta chains sequenced from a single sample in a study of cytomegalovirus exposure and HLA in healthy donors. Researchers ran the PCR with 60 Vbeta and 13 Jbeta primers. The table came from immunoSEQ multiplex PCR; TCRdb's copy has only in-frame clones and leaves some out. This sample carries 190,000 or so clones, around four fifths of them seen once, and the ten largest clones take 1.5% to 2%. The source material was PBMCs. The receptors stem from a man aged 50-59 years in good health and CMV-seronegative.

V is TRBV7-2 and J is TRBJ1-6; D gene unclear. Germline V gene data show CDR1 as SGHTA and CDR2 as FQGNSA. V gave up 1 base and J gave up 10 bases, with 8 bases separating them. This CDR3 contains 13 residues. The DNA for the CDR3 is TGTGCCAGCAGCTTAGATTTTTCATCACCCCTCCACTTT. As protein: CASSLDFSSPLHF.

This chain's CDR3 is CASSPGVTTEAFF. CDR3 coding DNA: TGTGCCAGCAGCCCCGGGGTCACCACTGAAGCTTTCTTT. This chain connects TRBV11-3 to TRBJ1-1; D remains ambiguous. With 5 bases removed from V and 4 bases from J, the gap between germline ends came to 11 bases. This CDR3 contains 13 residues. Germline CDR1 SGHNT, CDR2 YENEEA.

This chain links TRBV5-4 with TRBJ1-1, with 8 positions matching TRBD1. The CDR3 extends over 15 amino acids. Germline values: CDR1 SGHNT, CDR2 YYREEE (reference sequence). Trimming at V came to 4 bases and at J to 0 bases, leaving 5 bases not matched to a gene. CDR3 sequence reads: CASSARQGMNTEAFF. The CDR3 nucleotides are TGTGCCAGCAGCGCCCGACAGGGGATGAACACTGAAGCTTTCTTT.

The chain's CDR3 is CASSYSRRANTEAFF. The CDR3 DNA follows: TGTGCCAGCAGTTACTCGAGGAGGGCGAACACTGAAGCTTTCTTT. The genes are TRBV6-5 and TRBJ1-1; D gene uncertain. Germline V gene data show CDR1 as MNHEY and CDR2 as SVGAGI. The germline V and J ends were trimmed by 0 bases and 1 base, with 9 bases remaining between them. The CDR3 sequence is 15 residues long.

The V and J genes are TRBV7-9 and TRBJ1-2, with a possible D match to TRBD1 (5 bases). Germline assignment: CDR1 SEHNR and CDR2 FQNEAQ (reference sequence). This CDR3 is built from 13 residues. V was clipped by 2 bases and J by 7 bases, with 11 bases between them. The CDR3 DNA follows: TGTGCCAGCAGCTTACGGGGGGAAGGTGGCTACACCTTC. Its translation is CASSLRGEGGYTF.

The rearrangement joins TRBV5-6 to TRBJ1-6; 9 positions agree with TRBD1. With V trimmed by 4 bases and J by 9 bases, 5 bases remained unmatched. The CDR3 has 14 residues. CDR1 is SGHDT, CDR2 YYEEEE, per germline. As DNA, the CDR3 is TGTGCCAGCAGCCGGGACAGGGAAGGTTCACCCCTCCACTTT. Amino acids: CASSRDREGSPLHF.

The J gene is TRBJ2-5, the V gene TRBV9; TRBD2 matches 10 bases. Germline V gene data show CDR1 as SGDLS and CDR2 as YYNGEE. The CDR3 sequence is 19 residues long. V shed 0 bases, J shed 1 base, and the junction held 12 bases outside the gene matches. The DNA for the CDR3 is TGTGCCAGCAGCGTAGGAAGCAGCGGGGGGGACGCCTCCCAAGAGACCCAGTACTTC. Translated: CASSVGSSGGDASQETQYF. Using reference TRBV9 and TRBJ2-5 for the parts outside the CDR3, the full variable domain is DSGVTQTPKHLITATGQRVTLRCSPRSGDLSVYWYQQSLDQGLQFLIQYYNGEERAKGNILERFSAQQFPDLHSELNLSSLELGDSALYFCASSVGSSGGDASQETQYFGPGTRLLVL.

The chain joins TRBV9 to TRBJ1-4; 7 nucleotides line up with TRBD1. Germline V CDR1 and CDR2: SGDLS, YYNGEE. Unmatched junction bases numbered 6, after V lost 3 bases and J lost 7 bases. The CDR3 contains 14 residues. The chain's CDR3 is CASSGDRAGEKLFF. The CDR3 nucleotides are TGTGCCAGCAGCGGAGACAGGGCAGGTGAAAAACTGTTTTTT.

The chain combines TRBV19 with TRBJ1-2; the match to TRBD1 covers 8 bases. Germline V CDR1 and CDR2: LNHDA, SQIVND (reference sequence). CDR3 length: 15 residues. J gave up 5 bases and V 9 bases, and 14 bases lay outside the gene matches. The CDR3 spells CASQTGQGGGYGYTF. CDR3 coding DNA: TGTGCCAGCCAAACTGGACAGGGAGGGGGGTATGGCTACACCTTC.

In this sample, this clone turned up once. The chain is built from TRBV25-1 and TRBJ1-1, with D unclear. Trimming left V 0 bases short and J 1 base short, with 9 bases between. There are 15 residues in the CDR3. Germline loops: CDR1 MGHDK, CDR2 SYGVNS. The CDR3 is CASSEYSGRNTEAFF. The CDR3 DNA reads TGTGCCAGCAGTGAATATAGCGGTAGGAACACTGAAGCTTTCTTT.

V and J are TRBV18 and TRBJ1-2; TRBD1 might be the D (6 bases). Per germline, CDR1 KGHSH and CDR2 LQKENI. Trimming pared 2 bases from V and 3 bases from J, leaving 7 bases between. CDR3 length: 13 amino acids. CDR3 region: CASSPGGYYGYTF. DNA of the CDR3: TGTGCCAGCTCACCAGGGGGCTACTATGGCTACACCTTC.

This chain uses TRBV4-3 with TRBJ2-1, with 8 bases fitting TRBD2. The V gene end was trimmed by 1 base and the J gene end by 6 bases; junction bases not matched to a gene: 5. Germline CDR1 is LGHNA and CDR2 is YSLEER. The CDR3 loop spans 15 amino acids. The CDR3 is CASSQGGGRPNEQFF. DNA for the CDR3: TGCGCCAGCAGCCAAGGCGGGGGGCGTCCCAATGAGCAGTTCTTC.

This chain joins TRBV7-9 and TRBJ1-1, with 7 positions matching TRBD1. CDR1 is SEHNR and CDR2 is FQNEAQ in the germline V gene (reference sequence). CDR3 length equals 14 residues. Trimming removed 1 base from V and 5 bases from J; junction bases left unmatched: 4. The CDR3 DNA follows: TGTGCCAGCAGCTTAGGGGACAGACTTACTGAAGCTTTCTTT. Its translation is CASSLGDRLTEAFF.

The DNA of the CDR3 is TGTGCCAGCAGCTTAGGACTAGCGGGAGGGCCAAAATCCGAGCAGTACTTC. Protein sequence: CASSLGLAGGPKSEQYF. This sequence joins TRBV7-2 and TRBJ2-7, with 14 bases that match TRBD2. V was pared by 1 base and J by 6 bases, with 8 bases of the junction left unmatched. The germline V gene encodes CDR1 SGHTA and CDR2 FQGNSA. CDR3 size: 17 residues.

This chain connects TRBV28 to TRBJ1-6; no clear D. The germline gives CDR1 MDHEN, CDR2 SYDVKM. The CDR3 totals 13 residues. Trimming stripped 5 bases from V and 9 bases from J, with 11 bases between. For the CDR3, the DNA is TGTGCCAGCAGTGATCCCCGGGGTTCACCCCTCCACTTT. It codes for CASSDPRGSPLHF.

V usage is TRBV9 and J usage is TRBJ2-1; maybe TRBD2 (5 bases). This CDR3 spans 11 amino acids. CDR1 and CDR2 (germline): SGDLS, YYNGEE. V was pared by 6 bases and J by 10 bases, with 11 bases between. CDR3 nucleotides: TGTGCCAGCACCATCGAGGGCGAGCAGTTCTTC. This translates into CASTIEGEQFF.

The chain uses TRBV5-1 and TRBJ2-1, with 15 bases fitting TRBD2. The V segment lost 4 bases and the J segment 4 bases; nucleotides outside the gene matches: 6. Germline V gene data show CDR1 as SGHRS and CDR2 as YFSETQ. This CDR3 has 17 amino acids. The chain's CDR3 is CASSRTSGGAIYNEQFF. The CDR3 DNA reads TGCGCCAGCAGCCGGACTAGCGGGGGGGCAATATACAATGAGCAGTTCTTC.

This chain uses TRBV29-1 with TRBJ2-1, with D possibly matching TRBD1 (6 bases). CDR3 length: 12 residues. From germline, CDR1 is SQVTM and CDR2 ANQGSEA. V was trimmed by 7 bases and J by 5 bases, leaving 12 bases between them. CDR3: CSADGQNNEQFF. The CDR3 DNA sequence: TGCAGCGCGGACGGACAGAACAATGAGCAGTTCTTC.

The table lists this clone with a count of one. The chain couples TRBV10-3 to TRBJ2-2; possible D gene TRBD2, 6 bases. This CDR3 has 14 residues. Trimming took 8 bases from V and 5 from J, leaving 15 bases between them. CDR1 ENHRY and CDR2 SYGVKD come from the germline V gene. CDR3 residues: CAIGGTQGTGELFF. The CDR3 region has the DNA TGTGCCATCGGGGGGACCCAAGGAACCGGGGAGCTGTTTTTT.

The rearrangement links TRBV9 to TRBJ1-2; 8 positions match TRBD1. Germline-derived CDR1 and CDR2 are SGDLS and YYNGEE. V trimming: 3 bases; J trimming: 8 bases; junction bases outside the gene matches: 21. The CDR3 covers 18 residues. The CDR3, as DNA: TGTGCCAGCAGCGCCCGCGACTCGGGTGACAGGGGAGGAGGCGGCTACACCTTC. Its translation is CASSARDSGDRGGGGYTF.

The rearrangement links TRBV19 to TRBJ2-5, with 12 positions matching TRBD1. Germline loops: CDR1 LNHDA, CDR2 SQIVND (reference sequence). The CDR3 covers 16 residues. J gave up 5 bases and V 1 base, and 5 bases lay outside the gene matches. The CDR3 nucleotides read TGTGCCAGTAGTATAGTTGGGACAGGGGGCCGGGAGACCCAGTACTTC. Protein product: CASSIVGTGGRETQYF.

The chain combines TRBV18 with TRBJ2-5; a possible D gene is TRBD2 (6 bases). The germline CDR1 and CDR2 sequences are KGHSH and LQKENI. V shed 3 bases and J shed 4 bases, with 12 bases lying between them. The CDR3 contains 14 residues. CDR3 sequence (DNA): TGTGCCAGCTCACCTCCCGACGGGAGAGAGACCCAGTACTTC. It specifies CASSPPDGRETQYF. Variable domain in full (rest from reference TRBV18 and TRBJ2-5): NAGVMQNPRHLVRRRGQEARLRCSPMKGHSHVYWYRQLPEEGLKFMVYLQKENIIDESGMPKERFSAEFPKEGPSILRIQQVVRGDSAAYFCASSPPDGRETQYFGPGTRLLVL.

V gene TRBV4-2 combines with J gene TRBJ2-5; 9 nucleotides line up with TRBD2. Germline CDR1 is LGHNA and CDR2 is YNFKEQ. V dropped 2 bases and J dropped 1; count of bases not matched to a gene: 8. This CDR3 contains 17 residues. Here the CDR3 reads CASSQMGAGGTQETQYF. CDR3 nucleotide sequence: TGTGCCAGCAGCCAAATGGGGGCGGGGGGGACCCAAGAGACCCAGTACTTC.

The J gene is TRBJ2-2, the V gene TRBV7-3; D not resolved. This CDR3 spans 15 amino acids. Germline-derived CDR1 and CDR2 are SGHTA and FQGTGA. Trimming cost V 0 bases and J 5 bases, with 10 bases left between them. The CDR3: CASSLTANPTGELFF. CDR3 DNA: TGTGCCAGCAGCTTAACGGCCAACCCAACCGGGGAGCTGTTTTTT.

The chain employs TRBV6-5 and TRBJ2-7; 7 bases match TRBD2. Germline values: CDR1 MNHEY, CDR2 SVGAGI. The CDR3 covers 16 residues. V lost 4 bases and J lost 3; bases outside the gene matches: 12. The CDR3 DNA is TGTGCCAGCAGTTCCACTCTGGGGGAGGGACGCTACGAGCAGTACTTC. This gives the protein CASSSTLGEGRYEQYF.

The chain is built from TRBV6-6 and TRBJ1-2; D is unresolved. Looked up from germline, CDR1 is MNHNY and CDR2 is SVGAGI (reference sequence). The CDR3 is 14 residues long. The ends were cut back, 1 base at V and 1 base at J, with 7 bases in the middle. The CDR3 here is CASSYWGVNYGYTF. The CDR3 DNA reads TGTGCCAGCAGTTACTGGGGAGTTAACTATGGCTACACCTTC.

The chain joins TRBV7-2 to TRBJ2-2; 9 nucleotides agree with TRBD1. With V trimmed by 5 bases and J by 4 bases, 8 bases remained unmatched. The CDR3 sequence is 16 residues long. Germline CDR1 reads SGHTA; CDR2 reads FQGNSA. In DNA, the CDR3 is TGTGCCAGCAGCAGACCGGGACAGGGTATCACCGGGGAGCTGTTTTTT. This codes for CASSRPGQGITGELFF.

The V gene is TRBV7-2, the J gene TRBJ1-3; no definite D call. Germline V CDR1 and CDR2: SGHTA, FQGNSA. This CDR3 spans 13 amino acids. V was shortened by 5 bases and J by 4 bases, with 9 bases between the two germline ends. CDR3 amino acids: CASSPQEGNTIYF. The CDR3 DNA is TGTGCCAGCAGCCCCCAGGAAGGAAACACCATATATTTT.

The chain is built from TRBV5-1 and TRBJ1-1; 11 positions match TRBD1. J lost 5 bases, V lost 4 bases, and 4 bases had no gene match. The CDR3 runs to 14 residues. Germline V gene lookup returns CDR1 SGHRS and CDR2 YFSETQ. The CDR3 DNA reads TGCGCCAGCAGCGCGGACAGGGGGCGGACTGAAGCTTTCTTT. It specifies CASSADRGRTEAFF.

The chain carries TRBV2 and TRBJ1-2; possible D gene TRBD1, 5 bases. This CDR3 region has 12 residues. Germline lookup yields CDR1 SNHLY and CDR2 FYNNEI. V was clipped by 9 bases and J by 4 bases, with 12 bases between them. CDR3 amino acids: CASDLGGYGYTF. CDR3 DNA: TGTGCCAGTGATTTGGGGGGCTATGGCTACACCTTC.